This TCR beta chain originates from a study of blood T cell repertoires in COVID-19. About the study: The origin of the acute and convalescent COVID-19 samples was the United States, Italy and Spain. T cells, B-cell-depleted T cells, or PBMCs supplied cDNA or gDNA.

Germline CDR1 reads LGHNT; CDR2 reads FRNRAP. V was cut by 6 bases and J by 4 bases, with 9 bases left in between. The CDR3 has 12 amino acids. In the authors' workflow: By means of reference gene primer amplification, nucleated cell counts were estimated. The data were produced by immunoSEQ multiplex PCR, yet TCRdb's version contains in-frame clones alone and is incomplete. V and J calls and clone size come straight from that table; D and trimming were deduced from the DNA. The table lists 85,000 to 120,000 clones, about 80% of them singletons. The sequence was collected from a human donor in a cohort sampled during active COVID-19. The chain has TRBV12-5 and TRBJ1-1, with D perhaps TRBD1 (5 bases). The source material was peripheral blood. The CDR3 loop reads CASGSRVTEAFF. The CDR3 DNA reads as TGTGCTAGTGGGTCCAGGGTCACTGAAGCTTTCTTT.